The rows below give T cell receptor beta chains drawn from one sample of a study of T cells in Graves' hyperthyroidism and ophthalmopathy. TCRdb used MiXCR to reprocess the multiplex PCR reads, holding one entry per CDR3 protein. This table holds some 740,000 distinct CDR3 sequences, 14% found once. Source material: blood. These receptors were obtained from a woman aged 18-30 years with Graves' hyperthyroidism. The conserved cysteine and the conserved F or W are not part of the CDR3 here. The listing skips clone size in some rows; elsewhere it reads once, few, many or a size class.

V gene	clone size	J gene	CDR3 protein
TRBV30	few	TRBJ2-1	AWSWGGLIGEQF
TRBV30	many	TRBJ2-7	AWTSGPSMDEQY
TRBV29-1	few	TRBJ2-7	SVAAGEYYEQY
TRBV2	NA	TRBJ1-4	ASSDTGSNEKLF
TRBV11-3	NA	TRBJ2-2	ASSSHTRGMNTGELF
TRBV6-1	NA	TRBJ2-7	ASTSPWREPLNYEQY
TRBV20-1	NA	TRBJ1-2	SARDQGVRYT
TRBV4-1	few	TRBJ2-7	ASSQEGGRYYEQY
TRBV7-6	many	TRBJ1-1	ASSAGTGNTEAF
TRBV12-3/TRBV12-4	many	TRBJ2-7	ASSSRAGSSYEQY
TRBV7-2	many	TRBJ2-7	ASSFIPLSLDRAYEQY
TRBV7-8	many	TRBJ2-1	ASSRGLVGPEQF
TRBV7-8	NA	TRBJ1-3	ASSSGRTSGNTIY
TRBV29-1	NA	TRBJ2-7	SVKTDRGDEQY
TRBV30	few	TRBJ1-5	AWSPGTGGQQPQH
TRBV4-3	many	TRBJ2-1	ASSQDRLAYEQF
TRBV9	few	TRBJ1-5	ASSVGGRGNQPQH
TRBV6-1	few	TRBJ2-3	ASSEVIGVIFTDTQY
TRBV19	NA	TRBJ2-5	ASSRATNQETQY
TRBV11-2	many	TRBJ2-2	ASSFSGNTGELF
TRBV20-1	many	TRBJ1-2	SARVEQGHHGYT
TRBV5-1	NA	TRBJ2-7	ASSGGTSGLYEQY
TRBV20-1	many	TRBJ1-1	SAREDRAWTEAF